This T cell receptor beta chain was identified in a study of blood T cells in healthy people across ages. Germline CDR1 MNHEY, CDR2 SVGAGI. The CDR3 has 14 residues. The V end was cut by 7 bases, the J end by 4 bases, with 16 bases between. PBMCs, at least 7 million per sample, were isolated. Next came a second PCR, run for about 7 to 12 cycles, which used a sample-barcoded 5' primer along with a J-beta primer mix. Carrying 12 random nucleotides, a template-switch adaptor labeled each individual cDNA molecule. MiXCR was run by TCRdb on the 5' RACE reads, yielding one entry per CDR3 protein. Here the sample spans over 1,500,000 distinct CDR3 sequences, 40% to 55% being singletons. General study points: TCR beta diversity per million T cells fell roughly linearly with age.

This clonotype was seen a handful of times. Its antigen is not identified. The source is a woman aged 40-49 years in good health. The material sequenced was blood. The chain recombines TRBV6-5 with TRBJ1-2, with D possibly TRBD1 on 6 matching bases. The CDR3 coding sequence is TGTGCCAGCACCGTACAGGGTGCTGGCTATGGCTACACCTTC. As protein: CASTVQGAGYGYTF.